The clone carrying this TCR beta chain was detected a few times. Antigen unknown. Arm-PCR of CDR3 regions with iRepertoire HTBI primers generated TCR beta libraries. TCRdb re-derived calls from the multiplex PCR reads in MiXCR, one entry per CDR3 protein. The sample records fewer than 450,000 distinct CDR3 sequences, around 24% being singletons. The data were obtained in a study of regulatory T cells in long-lasting Graves disease. Broader study findings: Sample size was small, which may have lowered accuracy. New patients shared 1,000 or so public clonotypes, and persistent patients shared more, with approximately 2,600. Persistent disease was associated with favored TRBV28 usage and with favored use of TRBJ1-2 and TRBJ2-5.

Time point noted: persistent/refractory GD, antithyroid drugs over 5 years with positive TRAb. Construction of the TCR library relied on RNA isolated from PBMCs. Peripheral blood, around 9.4 milliliters of it, was drawn into EDTA tubes. Germline V gene lookup returns CDR1 SGHRS and CDR2 YFSETQ. The CDR3 spans 15 residues. Trimming took 4 bases from V and 4 from J; bases not matched to a gene: 7. The TCR sequence derives from a female donor with Graves disease. The rearrangement uses TRBV5-1 and TRBJ2-3; 9 nucleotides agree with TRBD2. Sequenced material: peripheral blood mononuclear cells (PBMCs), taken when the disease was refractory, from a patient treated with antithyroid drugs. The CDR3, as DNA: TGCGCCAGCAGCGCCGCGGGACTAGCACCAGATACGCAGTATTTT. This translates into CASSAAGLAPDTQYF.